Listed here are 15 T cell receptor delta chains from one sample, sequenced in a study of Vδ1+ human thymocytes. Study observations and caveats: In the thymus, TRG and TRD repertoires looked highly polyclonal with Gaussian CDR3 lengths.

These receptors are not linked to any known antigen. The template was reverse-transcribed extracted RNA. CDR3 amplicons came from multiplex PCR with pooled V-gene forward and constant-region reverse primers. TCRdb re-called clones from the multiplex PCR reads using CATT. The table has fewer than 90,000 delta-chain clones, more than 30% seen once. Sequenced material: Vdelta1+ gamma-delta thymocytes from the thymus. Subset defined: FACS-sorted CD3+ TCRalphabeta- TCRVdelta1+ TCRVdelta2- thymocytes. The receptors come from a boy younger than two who had congenital heart surgery.

This clone was found a few times. The chain uses TRDV1 and TRDJ1; TRDD3 aligns across 13 bases. The CDR3 covers 21 residues. With 4 bases clipped from V and 0 bases from J, the junction kept 17 bases outside the gene matches. Germline-derived CDR1 and CDR2 are TSWWSYY and QGS. The CDR3 sequence: CALGVPCLYWGIRLHTDKLIF. In nucleotides, the CDR3 is TGTGCTCTTGGGGTTCCCTGTCTGTACTGGGGGATACGCCTACACACCGATAAACTCATCTTT.

This clone was seen a handful of times. The rearrangement uses TRDV1 and TRDJ1; TRDD3 matches at 10 bases. This CDR3 is built from 20 residues. The germline gives CDR1 TSWWSYY, CDR2 QGS. V was clipped by 5 bases and J by 0 bases; unmatched bases: 18. CDR3 protein: CALGKGSAGGYASNTDKLIF. The CDR3 region has the DNA TGTGCTCTTGGGAAAGGTTCCGCAGGGGGATACGCGTCCAACACCGATAAACTCATCTTT.

The chain uses TRDV1 and TRDJ1; D assignment may be TRDD2 or TRDD3 (5 bases each). CDR3 size: 18 residues. The V gene's germline CDR1 is TSWWSYY and CDR2 QGS. Deletions cut 1 base from V and 1 base from J, with 19 bases between. The CDR3 DNA follows: TGTGCTCTTGGGGAACCCTTCTACCGGGGGGTTTCCACCGATAAACTCATCTTT. This encodes CALGEPFYRGVSTDKLIF.

This chain uses TRDV2 with TRDJ1, with no clear D. Germline V gene data show CDR1 as GEAIGNYY and CDR2 as EKD. This CDR3 spans 17 amino acids. The V end lost 3 bases, the J end lost 0 bases, and 19 bases lay between the germline ends. The CDR3 spells CACDSHRVMINTDKLIF. The CDR3 nucleotides are TGTGCCTGTGACTCTCATAGGGTGATGATAAACACCGATAAACTCATCTTT.

This clone was observed once. The chain links TRDV1 to TRDJ1; 8 positions agree with TRDD3. V lost 2 bases and J lost 0; bases outside the gene matches: 23. CDR1 and CDR2 from the germline V gene are TSWWSYY and QGS. There are 22 residues in the CDR3. The CDR3 protein is CALGEGGDRTVLGGKYTDKLIF. In DNA, the CDR3 is TGTGCTCTTGGGGAAGGTGGTGATCGAACCGTACTGGGGGGCAAGTACACCGATAAACTCATCTTT.

The chain carries TRDV1 and TRDJ1; 7 bases fit TRDD3. Germline CDR1 and CDR2: TSWWSYY and QGS. This CDR3 is built from 21 residues. J lost 4 bases, V lost 0 bases, and 23 bases had no gene match. The CDR3 bases are TGTGCTCTTGGGGAACTACCGGCAGGGGGATTCCCCTCTAAAGCCTACGATAAACTCATCTTT. Protein sequence: CALGELPAGGFPSKAYDKLIF.

Worth noting for this clone: At one boundary the junction diverges from the germline segment, which might be a read error. The chain links TRDV1 to TRDJ1, with 8 bases lining up with TRDD3. CDR3 size: 18 residues. Germline loops: CDR1 TSWWSYY, CDR2 QGS. CDR3 DNA: TGTGCTCTTGGGAAACTAGGGTACGTCTGGGGATACCGGGCTAAACTCATCTTT. Amino acids: CALGKLGYVWGYRAKLIF.

The V and J genes are TRDV1 and TRDJ1; 13 bases line up with TRDD3. This CDR3 spans 21 amino acids. Germline CDR1 is TSWWSYY and CDR2 is QGS. The ends lost 3 bases at V and 8 bases at J; junction bases unmatched: 24. This CDR3 is CALGDLTLLREALGDTRKLIF. CDR3 DNA: TGTGCTCTTGGGGACCTAACCCTCCTACGAGAGGCACTGGGGGATACGCGGAAACTCATCTTT.

The chain joins TRDV2 to TRDJ3; 8 bases are shared with TRDD3. Per the germline V gene, CDR1 is GEAIGNYY and CDR2 is EKD. Trimming took 1 base from V and 2 from J; bases not matched to a gene: 21. The CDR3 is 23 residues long. CDR3 in amino acids: CACDTTDTNLGIPAPWDTRQMFF. The CDR3 region has the DNA TGTGCCTGTGACACTACAGACACTAACTTGGGGATACCCGCCCCCTGGGACACCCGACAGATGTTTTTC.

This clone turned up a few times. J is TRDJ1 and V is TRDV1; TRDD3 matches 7 bases. This CDR3 has 25 residues. Per the germline V gene, CDR1 is TSWWSYY and CDR2 is QGS. Trimming at V came to 1 base and at J to 0 bases, leaving 32 bases not matched to a gene. CDR3 sequence reads: CALGERQSPDWGSPEACGYTDKLIF. The DNA for the CDR3 is TGTGCTCTTGGGGAACGGCAGTCTCCGGACTGGGGATCACCTGAAGCATGTGGGTACACCGATAAACTCATCTTT.

This rearrangement joins TRDV2 to TRDJ1; TRDD3 aligns across 9 bases. Per the germline V gene, CDR1 is GEAIGNYY and CDR2 is EKD. CDR3 length: 18 amino acids. Trimming removed 1 base from V and 0 bases from J; junction bases left unmatched: 11. The CDR3: CACDTKSMGDINTDKLIF. The DNA for the CDR3 is TGTGCCTGTGACACAAAATCTATGGGGGATATTAACACCGATAAACTCATCTTT.

This clone was seen a single time. The same CDR3 also results from other DNA sequences found in this sample. The genes are TRDV1 and TRDJ1, with 7 nucleotides matching TRDD3. Per the germline V gene, CDR1 is TSWWSYY and CDR2 is QGS. With V trimmed by 0 bases and J by 0 bases, 16 bases remained unmatched. The CDR3 length is 20 residues. The CDR3 DNA reads TGTGCTCTTGGGGAACTATTCGGTGGGGGACCCTCCCGGTACACCGATAAACTCATCTTT. Residues: CALGELFGGGPSRYTDKLIF.

This clone was detected only a few times. The rearrangement links TRDV1 to TRDJ1, with D perhaps matching TRDD2 or TRDD3 (7 bases each). The length of the CDR3 is 26 residues. CDR1 and CDR2 from the germline V gene are TSWWSYY and QGS. Trimming removed 1 base from V and 0 bases from J, with 42 bases in between. The CDR3 reads CALGEPRTFLMDELILGAQYTDKLIF. The CDR3 nucleotides are TGTGCTCTTGGGGAACCTCGGACCTTCCTCATGGATGAATTGATTCTGGGGGCCCAGTACACCGATAAACTCATCTTT.

This clone was found once. The junction departs from the called germline gene at one end, perhaps through a read error. The chain combines TRDV2 with TRDJ1; TRDD3 aligns across 10 bases. Germline CDR1 GEAIGNYY, CDR2 EKD. The CDR3 runs 15 residues. CDR3 sequence reads: CACDTYGGYTDRLIF. The CDR3 region has the DNA TGTGCCTGTGACACATATGGGGGATACACCGATAGACTCATCTTT.

The sample holds a few counts of this clone. The genes are TRDV1 and TRDJ1, with 13 bases lining up with TRDD3. V was pared by 2 bases and J by 4 bases, with 19 bases of the junction left unmatched. CDR3 length: 21 residues. CDR1 and CDR2 from the germline V gene are TSWWSYY and QGS. The CDR3 nucleotides read TGTGCTCTTGGGGAAGGGTGGTCCAACTCCGTACTGGGGGATACGAGCGATAAACTCATCTTT. Its protein is CALGEGWSNSVLGDTSDKLIF.